Listed below are T cell receptor beta chains from one sample, sequenced in a study of cytomegalovirus exposure and HLA in healthy donors. Clones were sequenced by immunoSEQ multiplex PCR, and TCRdb holds only the in-frame ones, with some missing. The table includes approximately 170,000 clones, around 83% detected once. Specimen: PBMCs. These receptors originate from a man aged 50 to 59 in good health and CMV-seropositive. CDR3s include the opening cysteine and the closing phenylalanine or tryptophan. The order of the fields is D gene, V gene, clone size, J gene, CDR3 protein, CDR3 DNA. The D gene is left open where the match is weak. Clone size is stated in some rows and not others, as once, few, many or a class when expanded.

D: TRBD1; V: TRBV18; size: once; J: TRBJ2-7; CDR3: CASSPSTGVEQYF; DNA: TGTGCCAGCTCACCCAGTACAGGGGTCGAGCAGTACTTC
D: NA; V: TRBV7-9; size: NA; J: TRBJ1-2; CDR3: CSSSLYYPSMLGQFFGYTF; DNA: TGTTCCAGCAGCTTATATTATCCTTCAATGTTGGGACAATTCTTCGGCTACACCTTC
D: TRBD2; V: TRBV6-1; size: NA; J: TRBJ2-1; CDR3: CASSDQGLAGVREQFF; DNA: TGTGCCAGCAGTGACCAGGGCCTAGCGGGAGTACGCGAGCAGTTCTTC
D: NA; V: TRBV5-5; size: NA; J: TRBJ1-1; CDR3: CASSLREAHFAEAFF; DNA: TGTGCCAGCAGCTTGAGGGAGGCCCATTTCGCTGAAGCTTTCTTT
D: NA; V: TRBV14; size: NA; J: TRBJ2-1; CDR3: CASSQVASYNEQFF; DNA: TGTGCCAGCAGCCAAGTAGCGTCCTACAATGAGCAGTTCTTC
D: TRBD1; V: TRBV19; size: NA; J: TRBJ1-5; CDR3: CASRYRGGSNQPQHF; DNA: TGTGCCAGTAGGTACAGGGGGGGGAGCAATCAGCCCCAGCATTTT
D: TRBD1; V: TRBV7-6; size: NA; J: TRBJ1-1; CDR3: CASSLSWTGGTEAFF; DNA: TGTGCCAGCAGCTTAAGCTGGACAGGGGGCACTGAAGCTTTCTTT
D: NA; V: TRBV6-5; size: NA; J: TRBJ2-5; CDR3: CASSYSRDSIETQYF; DNA: TGTGCCAGCAGTTACTCGAGAGACAGTATAGAGACCCAGTACTTC
D: TRBD2; V: TRBV27; size: NA; J: TRBJ2-7; CDR3: CASSFIAGETHEQYF; DNA: TGTGCCAGCAGTTTTATAGCGGGAGAAACCCACGAGCAGTACTTC
D: NA; V: TRBV13; size: NA; J: TRBJ1-5; CDR3: CASSFGNQPQHF; DNA: TGTGCCAGCAGCTTCGGGAATCAGCCCCAGCATTTT
D: NA; V: TRBV2; size: few; J: TRBJ1-2; CDR3: CASGTGIYGYTF; DNA: TGTGCCAGCGGTACGGGGATCTATGGCTACACCTTC
D: NA; V: TRBV19; size: NA; J: TRBJ2-1; CDR3: CASSTEAPEQFF; DNA: TGTGCCAGTAGTACGGAGGCCCCCGAGCAGTTCTTC
D: TRBD2; V: TRBV7-3; size: once; J: TRBJ2-3; CDR3: CASSSTSGGTQYF; DNA: TGTGCCAGCAGCTCTACTAGCGGGGGGACGCAGTATTTT
D: TRBD1; V: TRBV28; size: few; J: TRBJ1-2; CDR3: CASSSQGLGGYTF; DNA: TGTGCCAGCAGTTCACAGGGGCTAGGAGGCTACACCTTC
D: NA; V: TRBV7-9; size: NA; J: TRBJ2-1; CDR3: CASSLGRTQVNEQFF; DNA: TGTGCCAGCAGCTTAGGTCGAACCCAGGTCAATGAGCAGTTCTTC
D: TRBD1; V: TRBV5-1; size: NA; J: TRBJ2-7; CDR3: CASSPTGTNEQYF; DNA: TGCGCCAGCAGCCCGACAGGGACGAACGAGCAGTACTTC
D: TRBD1; V: TRBV6-5; size: once; J: TRBJ1-1; CDR3: CASSIDRGNTEAFF; DNA: TGTGCCAGCAGTATCGACAGGGGGAACACTGAAGCTTTCTTT
D: TRBD2; V: TRBV9; size: few; J: TRBJ2-2; CDR3: CASSVTLAATGELFF; DNA: TGTGCCAGCAGCGTAACTCTAGCGGCCACCGGGGAGCTGTTTTTT
D: NA; V: TRBV4-1; size: NA; J: TRBJ1-1; CDR3: CASSNERGQSTEAFF; DNA: TGCGCCAGCAGCAACGAGCGGGGACAATCCACTGAAGCTTTCTTT
D: TRBD1; V: TRBV7-2; size: NA; J: TRBJ2-7; CDR3: CASSLAGQSYEQYF; DNA: TGTGCCAGCAGCTTAGCGGGACAGTCCTACGAGCAGTACTTC
D: NA; V: TRBV5-6; size: few; J: TRBJ2-3; CDR3: CASSSPLGAPPDTQYF; DNA: TGTGCCAGCAGCTCCCCCCTAGGGGCCCCCCCAGATACGCAGTATTTT
D: NA; V: TRBV14; size: NA; J: TRBJ2-7; CDR3: CASSRISGGHEQYF; DNA: TGTGCCAGCAGCAGGATCAGCGGTGGCCACGAGCAGTACTTC
D: NA; V: TRBV19; size: NA; J: TRBJ2-7; CDR3: CASSRQLYEQYF; DNA: TGTGCCAGTAGTCGACAGCTCTACGAGCAGTACTTC
D: NA; V: TRBV28; size: once; J: TRBJ1-1; CDR3: CASIFKQGTNTEAFF; DNA: TGTGCCAGCATATTTAAACAGGGCACGAACACTGAAGCTTTCTTT
D: TRBD1; V: TRBV29-1; size: NA; J: TRBJ1-1; CDR3: CSVGRGGPEAFF; DNA: TGCAGCGTTGGGAGAGGGGGCCCTGAAGCTTTCTTT
D: NA; V: TRBV5-1; size: NA; J: TRBJ1-4; CDR3: CASRSGSVPNEKLFF; DNA: TGCGCCAGCAGGTCAGGGTCAGTTCCCAATGAAAAACTGTTTTTT
D: TRBD2; V: TRBV5-1; size: NA; J: TRBJ2-5; CDR3: CASSLSVAGAYQETQYF; DNA: TGCGCCAGCAGCTTGAGTGTGGCGGGAGCGTACCAAGAGACCCAGTACTTC
D: NA; V: TRBV9; size: NA; J: TRBJ2-6; CDR3: CASSLQGPGANVLTF; DNA: TGTGCCAGCAGCCTACAGGGCCCTGGGGCCAACGTCCTGACTTTC
D: TRBD2; V: TRBV7-3; size: NA; J: TRBJ2-3; CDR3: CASSLGLAGPTDTQYF; DNA: TGTGCCAGCAGCCTGGGACTAGCGGGCCCCACAGATACGCAGTATTTT
D: NA; V: TRBV27; size: NA; J: TRBJ1-5; CDR3: CASRGLGAGQPQHF; DNA: TGTGCCAGCAGGGGATTGGGGGCCGGTCAGCCCCAGCATTTT